These 21 T cell receptor beta chains were sequenced from one sample in a study of glioma-infiltrating T cells (dated by TCRdb to 2016 to 2018). Sequencing was carried out with an Illumina MiSeq. The iRepertoire nested amplicon-rescue multiplex PCR (arm-PCR) platform was used to amplify TCR alpha and beta CDR3 regions from RNA. TCRdb cleaned the public reads at Q25 with fastp, built clones with MiXCR and kept in-frame beta chains. Entries are consolidated by CDR3 protein sequence, retaining the most common genes and DNA. The sample table records roughly 200,000 distinct CDR3 sequences; around 30% of these occur just once. In total, the top ten clones hold 20% to 25% of the sample. The sample comprised glioma tissue, nonneoplastic brain tissue, or PBMCs (not recorded which). The receptors originated from a human donor with low-grade glioma or glioblastoma, undergoing nonglioma brain surgery, or in good health (not recorded which).

This clonotype was picked up a small number of times. The chain is built from TRBV7-9 and TRBJ2-4; D might be TRBD2 (6 bases). Between the trimmed V and J ends, which lost 6 bases and 6 bases, there was a span of 18 bases. Germline V gene lookup returns CDR1 SEHNR and CDR2 FQNEAQ (reference sequence). The CDR3 consists of 15 residues. The CDR3: CASSNPGGARNIQYF. The CDR3 DNA is TGTGCCAGCAGTAACCCCGGGGGAGCGAGAAACATTCAGTACTTC. Full variable domain (rest looked up from reference TRBV7-9 and TRBJ2-4): DTGVSQNPRHKITKRGQNVTFRCDPISEHNRLYWYRQTLGQGPEFLTYFQNEAQLEKSRLLSDRFSAERPKGSFSTLEIQRTEQGDSAMYLCASSNPGGARNIQYFGAGTRLSVL.

This clonotype was seen many times. The chain has TRBV27 and TRBJ1-2, with 9 bases that match TRBD1. Germline V CDR1 and CDR2: MNHEY, SMNVEV (reference sequence). The CDR3 runs 15 residues. Trimming took 5 bases from V and 8 from J; bases not matched to a gene: 12. CDR3 coding DNA: TGTGCCAGCAGTCCCTTATCCGGGACAGGGAGCGGCTACACCTTC. Its translation is CASSPLSGTGSGYTF.

In its sample, this clonotype was seen a few times. J is TRBJ1-2 and V is TRBV29-1; possible D gene TRBD1, 5 bases. The CDR3 contains 13 residues. Germline CDR1 and CDR2: SQVTM and ANQGSEA. The V gene lost 3 bases and the J gene lost 4 bases, with 12 bases spanning the gap. CDR3 loop: CSVDRQGSYGYTF. The DNA for the CDR3 is TGCAGCGTTGACCGGCAGGGTAGCTATGGCTACACCTTC. Based on the CDR3 plus reference TRBV29-1 and TRBJ1-2, the full variable domain is SAVISQKPSRDICQRGTSLTIQCQVDSQVTMMFWYRQQPGQSLTLIATANQGSEATYESGFVIDKFPISRPNLTFSTLTVSNMSPEDSSIYLCSVDRQGSYGYTFGSGTRLTVV.

Many counts were recorded for this clonotype. The rearrangement uses TRBV7-2 and TRBJ2-1; D is uncertain. The CDR3 runs 12 residues. V gave up 4 bases and J gave up 8 bases, with 9 bases separating them. Germline V gene data show CDR1 as SGHTA and CDR2 as FQGNSA. CDR3 protein: CASSSISYEQFF. CDR3 DNA sequence: TGTGCCAGCAGCTCTATATCCTATGAGCAGTTCTTC.

As to this clonotype: A single base separates this from a much larger clone, so it may be a read error. The CDR3, as DNA: TGTGCCAGCAGCCCAGACCTTGGGTATACGCAGTATTTT. It encodes CASSPDLGYTQYF. The gene calls are TRBV4-2 and TRBJ2-3; D gene ambiguous. The germline gives CDR1 LGHNA, CDR2 YNFKEQ. The CDR3 loop spans 13 amino acids. V was trimmed by 4 bases and J by 7 bases, leaving 12 bases between them.

In this sample, this clonotype turned up once. This may arise from a read error, as a much more abundant clone is one base away. V is TRBV18 and J is TRBJ1-5, with a tentative D call TRBD1 (5 bases). CDR1 KGHSH and CDR2 LQKENI come from the germline V gene. This CDR3 region has 13 residues. The DNA of the CDR3 is TGTGTCAGCTCACCCATGGGGGATCAGCCCCAGCATTTT. It translates to CVSSPMGDQPQHF.

This clonotype was detected many times. The V gene is TRBV4-2, the J gene TRBJ2-5; the D gene is possibly TRBD2 (5 bases). Trimming removed 1 base from V and 3 bases from J, with 15 bases in between. Per the germline V gene, CDR1 is LGHNA and CDR2 is YNFKEQ. The CDR3 contains 16 residues. The DNA for the CDR3 is TGTGCCAGCAGCCAAGGGACTCTGACCCAGGAAGAGACCCAGTACTTC. Its protein product is CASSQGTLTQEETQYF.

Points on this clonotype: Just one base apart from a much larger clone, this may be a read error. V and J are TRBV7-7 and TRBJ2-1; TRBD2 matches 11 bases. The CDR3 consists of 14 residues. Looked up from germline, CDR1 is SSHAT and CDR2 is FNYEAQ (reference sequence). CDR3 DNA: TGTGCCAGCAGTTTAGCGGGAGGGACCAATAAGCAGTTCTTC. It codes for CASSLAGGTNKQFF.

This clonotype came up many times. The V and J genes are TRBV2 and TRBJ2-1; D gene ambiguous. Germline V gene lookup returns CDR1 SNHLY and CDR2 FYNNEI. V dropped 3 bases and J dropped 4 bases, with 13 bases sitting between them. CDR3 length equals 15 residues. DNA for the CDR3: TGTGCCAGCAGTGATTTCTTAGCAGAATACAATGAGCAGTTCTTC. It codes for CASSDFLAEYNEQFF.

This chain connects TRBV5-6 to TRBJ2-1, with 8 nucleotides matching TRBD1. The CDR3 loop spans 16 amino acids. After removal of 4 bases from V and 5 bases from J, the junction contained 11 bases not matched to a gene. Germline CDR1 reads SGHDT; CDR2 reads YYEEEE. CDR3 region: CASSRIPGQVNNEQFF. In DNA form, the CDR3 reads TGTGCCAGCAGCAGAATCCCGGGACAGGTAAACAATGAGCAGTTCTTC.

This clonotype was picked up one time. V and J are TRBV20-1 and TRBJ2-2, with 8 positions matching TRBD1. This CDR3 has 15 amino acids. Per the germline V gene, CDR1 is DFQATT and CDR2 is SNEGSKA (reference sequence). Trimming removed 3 bases from V and 10 bases from J; junction bases left unmatched: 13. The DNA of the CDR3 is TGCAGTGCTAGGGCCAGTCAGGGGGCATCCGCGGAGCTGTTTTTT. It encodes CSARASQGASAELFF.

V is TRBV4-1 and J is TRBJ2-7; 7 bases are shared with TRBD1. The CDR3 is made up of 15 amino acids. The germline CDR1 and CDR2 sequences are MGHRA and YSYEKL. J gave up 4 bases and V 5 bases, and 11 bases lay outside the gene matches. CDR3 amino acids: CASSAARTGVYEQYF. The CDR3 coding sequence is TGCGCCAGCAGCGCGGCGCGAACAGGGGTTTACGAGCAGTACTTC.

At least ten counts were recorded for this clonotype. The J gene is TRBJ2-7, the V gene TRBV6-2 or TRBV6-3, with 8 bases lining up with TRBD2. The trim removed 0 bases at V and 9 bases at J, leaving 13 bases unmatched. Germline CDR1 reads MNHEY; CDR2 reads SVGEGT. This CDR3 has 16 residues. The CDR3 DNA reads as TGTGCCAGCAGTTACTCCCCCGGGACTAGGGTGGACCTGCAGTACTTC. Its translation is CASSYSPGTRVDLQYF.

This clonotype was detected many times. V is TRBV25-1 and J is TRBJ2-7; D remains ambiguous. There are 11 residues in the CDR3. CDR1 and CDR2 (germline): MGHDK, SYGVNS. With 3 bases removed from V and 5 bases from J, the gap between germline ends came to 5 bases. The CDR3 sequence is CASSEGNEQYF. CDR3 sequence (DNA): TGTGCCAGCAGTGAGGGGAACGAGCAGTACTTC.

The rearrangement links TRBV6-6 to TRBJ2-7; D may correspond to TRBD1 or TRBD2 (5 bases each). From germline, CDR1 is MNHNY and CDR2 SVGAGI (reference sequence). The CDR3 runs 13 residues. Trimming removed 6 bases from V and 5 bases from J, with 14 bases in between. The CDR3 DNA follows: TGTGCCAGCAGAGGGACCTCGACGGACGAGCAGTACTTC. Amino acid sequence: CASRGTSTDEQYF.

In the case of this clonotype: This may arise from a read error, as a much more abundant clone is one base away. The chain recombines TRBV3-1 with TRBJ1-2; D might be TRBD1 (5 bases). Germline lookup yields CDR1 LGHDT and CDR2 YNNKEL (reference sequence). This CDR3 is built from 15 residues. V dropped 9 bases and J dropped 4 bases, with 21 bases sitting between them. In nucleotides, the CDR3 is TGTGCCAGGAGTCAACAGGTCCCCCCCGGCTATGGCTACACCTTC. Translated, it gives CARSQQVPPGYGYTF.

This clonotype came up many times. The chain is built from TRBV20-1 and TRBJ2-7, with 7 bases identical to TRBD2. Germline V gene lookup returns CDR1 DFQATT and CDR2 SNEGSKA (reference sequence). The CDR3 is made up of 13 amino acids. This CDR3 is CSPLAGARYEQYF. CDR3 bases: TGCAGCCCACTGGCGGGAGCTCGATACGAGCAGTACTTC.

This clonotype came up a few times. CDR3 amino acids: CASSEVAGVIDTQYF. The CDR3, as DNA: TGTGCCAGCAGTGAAGTTGCGGGAGTAATAGATACGCAGTATTTT. J is TRBJ2-3 and V is TRBV2, with 7 positions matching TRBD2. The CDR3 length is 15 residues. Trimming took 1 base from V and 5 from J; bases not matched to a gene: 6. Per germline, CDR1 SNHLY and CDR2 FYNNEI.

The table lists this clonotype with many counts. The CDR3 DNA reads TGTGCCAGCAGTCCCGGGACTAGCGGGAGCATTCGGCAAGAGACCCAGTACTTC. Encoded protein: CASSPGTSGSIRQETQYF. V usage is TRBV6-2 or TRBV6-3 and J usage is TRBJ2-5; 14 bases fit TRBD2. Germline trimming cut 5 bases from V and 2 bases from J; bases unmatched to any gene: 10. From germline, CDR1 is MNHEY and CDR2 SVGEGT. The CDR3 is 18 residues long.

This clonotype has more than one count but fewer than ten. The gene calls are TRBV27 and TRBJ2-5; 7 bases map to TRBD1. CDR1 and CDR2 (germline): MNHEY, SMNVEV (reference sequence). The CDR3 spans 14 residues. Trimming cost V 4 bases and J 1 base; bases outside gene matches: 3. The DNA of the CDR3 is TGTGCCAGCAGTTCCAGGGGGATCCAAGAGACCCAGTACTTC. Translating it yields CASSSRGIQETQYF.

This clonotype was found many times. This chain links TRBV28 with TRBJ1-5, with D uncertain. From germline, CDR1 is MDHEN and CDR2 SYDVKM. V was clipped by 6 bases and J by 7 bases, with 13 bases between them. CDR3 length: 13 amino acids. The CDR3 coding sequence is TGTGCCAGCAGCCCAGGAGGTCTCCAGCCCCAGCATTTT. Its translation is CASSPGGLQPQHF.